This TCR beta chain comes out of a study of Graves' ophthalmopathy and Graves' hyperthyroidism. Study-wide background: Being free of ophthalmopathy for 18 months of follow-up defined stable hyperthyroidism.

The CDR3 has 12 amino acids. Germline V gene data show CDR1 as SNHLY and CDR2 as FYNNEI. The V end lost 4 bases, the J end lost 3 bases, and 7 bases lay between the germline ends. Findings and limits, study-wide: Sensitivity of roughly 64% and specificity of approximately 73% were achieved by the model that predicted ophthalmopathy progression.

There are a few counts of this clonotype. Antigen specificity is unknown. Pregnant or lactating patients and those with other autoimmune diseases or uncontrolled infections were excluded. CDR3 regions of TCR beta were amplified from RNA transcripts. First-round RT-PCR relied on HTBI primers, and a second-round multiplex PCR came next. TCRdb passed the multiplex PCR reads through MiXCR, listing each CDR3 protein once. The sample yields about 500,000 distinct CDR3 sequences, under 40% seen once. The sample taken for sequencing was peripheral blood or thyroid tissue (not recorded which). The V and J genes are TRBV2 and TRBJ2-7, with no clear D. The origin of this receptor is an adult man with Graves' hyperthyroidism. The CDR3 protein is CASSAPYYEQYF. The CDR3 nucleotides read TGTGCCAGCAGTGCGCCATACTACGAGCAGTACTTC.